This record concerns one TCR beta chain sequence. Its target is not known. This sample is part of a study of cytomegalovirus exposure and HLA in healthy donors. Study-level background: Previous work identified roughly 120 million unique TCR beta sequences from about 179 million T cells. Study outcomes and limitations: A link between a missense DCLRE1C variant and TCR beta V- and J-gene trimming emerged from a later analysis.

CDR1 is SGHTA and CDR2 is FQGNSA in the germline V gene. V shed 5 bases and J 3 bases; nucleotides not matched to a gene: 7. The CDR3 has 16 amino acids. The primer mix had 60 Vbeta and 13 Jbeta primers. Sequencing was performed with immunoSEQ multiplex PCR; in TCRdb, only in-frame clones are kept and a portion is missing. There are 75,000 to 100,000 clones in the sample; about 74% occur only once, and 1.8% lies in the top ten. This receptor was identified in a male donor in good health and CMV-seronegative. The V gene is TRBV7-2, the J gene TRBJ2-7, with 13 positions matching TRBD2. Sequencing input: PBMCs. This CDR3 reads CASSQTGTSGNYEQYF. CDR3 in DNA: TGTGCCAGCAGCCAAACAGGGACTAGCGGGAACTACGAGCAGTACTTC. Looking up the rest from reference TRBV7-2 and TRBJ2-7 gives the full variable domain: GAGVSQSPSNKVTEKGKDVELRCDPISGHTALYWYRQSLGQGLEFLIYFQGNSAPDKSGLPSDRFSAERTGGSVSTLTIQRTQQEDSAVYLCASSQTGTSGNYEQYFGPGTRLTVT.